This T cell receptor beta chain was captured in a study of blood T cell repertoires in COVID-19. The wider study: Some COVID-19 samples were acute and others convalescent; all came from the United States, Italy and Spain. T cells, B-cell-depleted T cells, or PBMCs provided the cDNA or gDNA that served as material.

The CDR3 totals 15 residues. In germline, CDR1 is SGDLS, CDR2 YYNGEE. With V trimmed by 3 bases and J by 2 bases, 7 bases remained unmatched. In the original processing: It was from reference gene primer amplification that nucleated cell counts were estimated. Some clones are missing from TCRdb's copy, which holds only in-frame ones; the method was immunoSEQ multiplex PCR. V and J calls and clone size are copied from that table; D and trimming were computed from the DNA. The repertoire holds 250,000 to 350,000 clones, with approximately 91% as singletons. The sample comprised peripheral blood. The clonotype comes from a woman in her thirties or forties who had recovered from COVID-19. The V call is TRBV9, the J call TRBJ1-2; 7 bases are a match to TRBD1. Here the CDR3 DNA reads TGTGCCAGCAGCGCGACCCGGGGACAGAACTATGGCTACACCTTC. It yields the protein CASSATRGQNYGYTF.